The 9 T cell receptor beta chains below all came from one sample that was sequenced in a study of T cell repertoires in cytomegalovirus infection (dated by TCRdb to the late 2010s). This sample was sequenced with an Illumina HiSeq 1500. TCRdb passed the public sequencing reads through fastp at Q25 and MiXCR, retaining productive beta sequences. Every entry covers one CDR3 protein and lists the most common genes and DNA from its rows. This sample lists 500,000 to 600,000 distinct CDR3 sequences; approximately 15% were detected once. About 24% of the sample goes to the ten largest clones. Sample: CD8+ T cells from PBMCs. All receptors derive from a human donor in good health (CMV status not recorded). Some clones in this sample may be carry-over from other donors' samples.

In its sample, this clonotype was seen many times. This chain connects TRBV11-2 to TRBJ1-6, with D maybe TRBD1 (5 bases). CDR1 is SGHAT, CDR2 FQNNGV, per germline. Trimming stripped 3 bases from V and 13 bases from J, with 19 bases between. The CDR3 length is 15 residues. CDR3 protein: CASSFWDRGQEPLHF. The CDR3 DNA reads as TGTGCCAGCAGCTTTTGGGATCGGGGCCAGGAGCCCCTCCACTTT. Supplemented by reference TRBV11-2 and TRBJ1-6, the full variable domain reads EAGVAQSPRYKIIEKRQSVAFWCNPISGHATLYWYQQILGQGPKLLIQFQNNGVVDDSQLPKDRFSAERLKGVDSTLKIQPAKLEDSAVYLCASSFWDRGQEPLHFGNGTRLTVT.

The sample holds many counts of this clonotype. J is TRBJ2-1 and V is TRBV6-5; 13 bases agree with TRBD2. V lost 3 bases to trimming and J lost 3 bases; unmatched junction nucleotides: 2. CDR1 MNHEY and CDR2 SVGAGI come from the germline V gene. The CDR3 spans 16 residues. This CDR3 reads CASSYTSGRGYNEQFF. Written as DNA, the CDR3 is TGTGCCAGCAGTTATACTAGCGGGAGGGGCTACAATGAGCAGTTCTTC.

CDR3: CATSESSGRRADTQYF. CDR3 bases: TGTGCCACCAGTGAGAGTAGCGGGAGGAGGGCAGATACGCAGTATTTT. This chain links TRBV24-1 with TRBJ2-3, with TRBD2 matching over 10 bases. The junction had 7 bases not matched to a gene; V was cut back by 4 bases and J by 4 bases. The length of the CDR3 is 16 residues. Germline-derived CDR1 and CDR2 are KGHDR and SFDVKD.

This clonotype was observed at least ten times. The chain joins TRBV24-1 to TRBJ2-7; TRBD2 matches at 13 bases. The CDR3 spans 16 residues. CDR1 KGHDR and CDR2 SFDVKD come from the germline V gene. Germline trimming cut 3 bases from V and 2 bases from J; bases unmatched to any gene: 3. The CDR3 bases are TGTGCCACCAGTGATGCCGGGACTAGCGGGACCTACGAGCAGTACTTC. This sequence encodes CATSDAGTSGTYEQYF.

V and J are TRBV5-5 and TRBJ2-3; TRBD1 agrees at 10 bases. CDR3 length: 15 amino acids. Germline-derived CDR1 and CDR2 are SGHKS and YYEKEE (reference sequence). V was pared by 2 bases and J by 6 bases, with 6 bases of the junction left unmatched. The CDR3 here is CASSFMGQGFDTQYF. Written as DNA, the CDR3 is TGTGCCAGCAGCTTCATGGGACAGGGGTTCGATACGCAGTATTTT.

This clonotype came up many times. This sequence joins TRBV11-2 and TRBJ2-1; D is possibly TRBD2 (6 bases). Germline lookup yields CDR1 SGHAT and CDR2 FQNNGV. This CDR3 comprises 16 residues. The germline V and J ends were trimmed by 2 bases and 0 bases, with 11 bases remaining between them. This CDR3 is CASSLLGRGSYNEQFF. The CDR3 bases are TGTGCCAGCAGCTTACTGGGGCGGGGCTCCTACAATGAGCAGTTCTTC.

This clonotype was detected only a few times. This chain links TRBV6-1 with TRBJ1-6, with D maybe TRBD1 (6 bases). The CDR3 has 16 residues. Germline V gene lookup returns CDR1 MNHNS and CDR2 SASEGT. The V end was cut by 1 base, the J end by 4 bases, with 11 bases between. The CDR3 DNA follows: TGTGCCAGCAGTGAAGAGATAGGGGGATATAATTCACCCCTCCACTTT. Translating gives CASSEEIGGYNSPLHF.

This chain links TRBV20-1 with TRBJ1-1; TRBD1 might be the D (5 bases). There are 13 residues in the CDR3. Germline CDR1 is DFQATT and CDR2 is SNEGSKA (reference sequence). The V end lost 1 base, the J end lost 6 bases, and 12 bases lay between the germline ends. CDR3 amino acids: CSARAGARAEAFF. The DNA for the CDR3 is TGCAGTGCTAGAGCCGGGGCCCGGGCTGAAGCTTTCTTT.

The gene calls are TRBV19 and TRBJ2-2, with TRBD2 identical over 8 bases. This CDR3 spans 18 amino acids. Germline lookup yields CDR1 LNHDA and CDR2 SQIVND (reference sequence). J was trimmed by 1 base and V by 3 bases; bases with no gene match: 10. CDR3 DNA: TGTGCCAGTAGTATGCTCGGGAGGGGGACTTTGAACACCGGGGAGCTGTTTTTT. It codes for CASSMLGRGTLNTGELFF.